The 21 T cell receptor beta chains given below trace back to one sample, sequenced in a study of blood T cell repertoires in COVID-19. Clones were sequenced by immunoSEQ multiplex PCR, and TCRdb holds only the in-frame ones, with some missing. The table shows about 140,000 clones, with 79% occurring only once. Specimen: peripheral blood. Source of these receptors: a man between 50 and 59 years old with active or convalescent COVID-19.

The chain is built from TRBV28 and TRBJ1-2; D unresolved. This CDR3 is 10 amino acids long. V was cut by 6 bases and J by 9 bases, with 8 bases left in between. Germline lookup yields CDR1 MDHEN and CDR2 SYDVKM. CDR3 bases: TGTGCCAGCAGGGGAGGGAGCTACACCTTC. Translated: CASRGGSYTF.

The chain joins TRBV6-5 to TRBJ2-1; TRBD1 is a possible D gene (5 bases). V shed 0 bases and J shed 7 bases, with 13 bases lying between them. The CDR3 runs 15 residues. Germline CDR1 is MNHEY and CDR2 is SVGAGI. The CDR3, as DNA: TGTGCCAGCAGTTACTCAGGTGGAAACAGGAATGAGCAGTTCTTC. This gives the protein CASSYSGGNRNEQFF.

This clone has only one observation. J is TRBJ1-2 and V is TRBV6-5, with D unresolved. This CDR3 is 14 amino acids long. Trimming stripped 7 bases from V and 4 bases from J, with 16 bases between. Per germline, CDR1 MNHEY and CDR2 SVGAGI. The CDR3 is CASKKSAGSYGYTF. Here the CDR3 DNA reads TGTGCCAGCAAAAAATCAGCCGGGAGCTATGGCTACACCTTC.

Written as DNA, the CDR3 is TGTGCCAGCAGCATAACCGAGAGCGGGGTCAAGGGGACTAGCACAGATACGCAGTATTTT. Protein: CASSITESGVKGTSTDTQYF. The V gene is TRBV7-8, the J gene TRBJ2-3; TRBD2 aligns across 7 bases. The length of the CDR3 is 20 residues. Germline V gene data show CDR1 as SGHVS and CDR2 as FQNEAQ. After removal of 5 bases from V and 0 bases from J, the junction contained 20 bases not matched to a gene.

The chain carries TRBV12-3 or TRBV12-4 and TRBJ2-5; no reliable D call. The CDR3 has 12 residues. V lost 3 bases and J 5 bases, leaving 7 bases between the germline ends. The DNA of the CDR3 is TGTGCCAGCAGTTTGGCAAAGGAGACCCAGTACTTC. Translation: CASSLAKETQYF.

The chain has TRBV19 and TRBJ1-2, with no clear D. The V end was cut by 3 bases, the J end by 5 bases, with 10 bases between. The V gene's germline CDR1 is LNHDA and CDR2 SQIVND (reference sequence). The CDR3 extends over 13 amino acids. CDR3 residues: CASSILGPYGYTF. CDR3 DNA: TGTGCCAGTAGTATCCTTGGGCCTTATGGCTACACCTTC.

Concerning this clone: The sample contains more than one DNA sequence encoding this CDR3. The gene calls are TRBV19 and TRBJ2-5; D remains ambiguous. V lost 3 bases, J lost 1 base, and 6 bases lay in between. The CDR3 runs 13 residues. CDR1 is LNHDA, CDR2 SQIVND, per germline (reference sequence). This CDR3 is CASSITVQETQYF. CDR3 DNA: TGTGCCAGTAGTATTACGGTCCAAGAGACCCAGTACTTC.

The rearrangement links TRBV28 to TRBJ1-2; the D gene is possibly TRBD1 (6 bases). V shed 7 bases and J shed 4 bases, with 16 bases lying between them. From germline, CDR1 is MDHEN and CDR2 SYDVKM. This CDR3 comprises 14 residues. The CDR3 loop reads CASKAGAVPYGYTF. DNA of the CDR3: TGTGCCAGCAAGGCAGGGGCAGTTCCCTATGGCTACACCTTC.

CDR3 DNA sequence: TGCGCCAGCAGCCTGGTGCAGGGCCCAATGCGGACAGATACGCAGTATTTT. It is translated as CASSLVQGPMRTDTQYF. V usage is TRBV4-1 and J usage is TRBJ2-3; D is perhaps TRBD1 (5 bases). The CDR3 has 17 amino acids. The V gene lost 4 bases and the J gene lost 3 bases, with 20 bases spanning the gap. Germline lookup yields CDR1 MGHRA and CDR2 YSYEKL.

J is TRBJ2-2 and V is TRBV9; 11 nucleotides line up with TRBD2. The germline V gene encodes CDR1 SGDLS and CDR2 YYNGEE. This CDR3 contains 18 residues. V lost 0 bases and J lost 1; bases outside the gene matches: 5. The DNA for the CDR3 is TGTGCCAGCAGCGTAGAATGGCTAGCGGGGGGGAACACCGGGGAGCTGTTTTTT. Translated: CASSVEWLAGGNTGELFF.

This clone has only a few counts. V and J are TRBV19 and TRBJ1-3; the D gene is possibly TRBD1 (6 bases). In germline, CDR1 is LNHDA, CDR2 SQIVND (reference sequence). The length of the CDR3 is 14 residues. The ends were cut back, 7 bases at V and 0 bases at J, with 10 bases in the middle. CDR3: CASIDRSSGNTIYF. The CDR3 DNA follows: TGTGCCAGTATCGACAGGAGCTCTGGAAACACCATATATTTT.

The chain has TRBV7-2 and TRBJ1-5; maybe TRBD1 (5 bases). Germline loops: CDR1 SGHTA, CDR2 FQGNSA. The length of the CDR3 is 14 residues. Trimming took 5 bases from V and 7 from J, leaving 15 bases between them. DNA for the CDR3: TGTGCCAGCAGCATCCCTGGGGGGGACCAGCCCCAGCATTTT. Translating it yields CASSIPGGDQPQHF.

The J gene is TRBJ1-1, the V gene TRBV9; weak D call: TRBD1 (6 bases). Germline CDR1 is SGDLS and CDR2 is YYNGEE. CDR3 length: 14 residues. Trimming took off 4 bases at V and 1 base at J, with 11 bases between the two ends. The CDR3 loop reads CASSITGKNTEAFF. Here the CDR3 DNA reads TGTGCCAGCAGCATTACAGGGAAGAACACTGAAGCTTTCTTT.

CDR3 sequence (DNA): TGCGCCAGCAGTGAGCTAGCGGGAGGGGTCAATGAGCAGTTCTTC. Its translation: CASSELAGGVNEQFF. The V call is TRBV10-2, the J call TRBJ2-1, with 12 bases lining up with TRBD2. This CDR3 has 15 amino acids. Per the germline V gene, CDR1 is WSHSY and CDR2 is SAAADI. V was pared by 2 bases and J by 6 bases, with 2 bases of the junction left unmatched.

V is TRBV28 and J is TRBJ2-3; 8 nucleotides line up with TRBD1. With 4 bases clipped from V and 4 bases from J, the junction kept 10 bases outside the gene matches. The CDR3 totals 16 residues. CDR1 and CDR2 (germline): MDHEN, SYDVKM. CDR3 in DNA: TGTGCCAGCAGTTGGGACAGGTACCAGTCCTCAGATACGCAGTATTTT. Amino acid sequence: CASSWDRYQSSDTQYF. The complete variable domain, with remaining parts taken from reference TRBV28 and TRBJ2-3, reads DVKVTQSSRYLVKRTGEKVFLECVQDMDHENMFWYRQDPGLGLRLIYFSYDVKMKEKGDIPEGYSVSREKKERFSLILESASTNQTSMYLCASSWDRYQSSDTQYFGPGTRLTVL.

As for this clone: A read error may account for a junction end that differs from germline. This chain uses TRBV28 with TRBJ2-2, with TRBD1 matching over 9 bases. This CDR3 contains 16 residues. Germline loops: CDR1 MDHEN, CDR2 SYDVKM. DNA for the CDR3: TGTGCCAGCATTTTATCCGGGACAGGGAACGCCGGGGAGCTGTTTTTT. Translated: CASILSGTGNAGELFF.

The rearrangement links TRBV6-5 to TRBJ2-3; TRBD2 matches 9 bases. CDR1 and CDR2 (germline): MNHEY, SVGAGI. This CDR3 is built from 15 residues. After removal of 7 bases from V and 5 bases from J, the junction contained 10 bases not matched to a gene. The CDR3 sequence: CASKGAGGTGDTQYF. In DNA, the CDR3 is TGTGCCAGCAAGGGGGCGGGAGGGACCGGAGATACGCAGTATTTT.

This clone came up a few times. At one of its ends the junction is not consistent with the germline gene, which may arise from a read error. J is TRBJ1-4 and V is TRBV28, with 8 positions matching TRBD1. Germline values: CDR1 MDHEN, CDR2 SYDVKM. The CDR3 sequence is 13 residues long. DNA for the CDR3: TGTGCCAGCAGTTTATCCCCAACAGGGGGGGGAGTTTTT. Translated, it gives CASSLSPTGGGVF.

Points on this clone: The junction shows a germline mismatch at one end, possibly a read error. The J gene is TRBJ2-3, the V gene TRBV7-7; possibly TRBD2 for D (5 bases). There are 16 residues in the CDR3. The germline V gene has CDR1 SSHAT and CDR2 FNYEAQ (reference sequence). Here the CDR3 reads CASSPRGVGSTDTQYF. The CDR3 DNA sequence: TGTGCTAGCAGCCCCCGGGGAGTTGGAAGCACAGATACGCAGTATTTT. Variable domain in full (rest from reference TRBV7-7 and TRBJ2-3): GAGVSQSPRYKVTKRGQDVTLRCDPISSHATLYWYQQALGQGPEFLTYFNYEAQPDKSGLPSDRFSAERPEGSISTLTIQRTEQRDSAMYRCASSPRGVGSTDTQYFGPGTRLTVL.

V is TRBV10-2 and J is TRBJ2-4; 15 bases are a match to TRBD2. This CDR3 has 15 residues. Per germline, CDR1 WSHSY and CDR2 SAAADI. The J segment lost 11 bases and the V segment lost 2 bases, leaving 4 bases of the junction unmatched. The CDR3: CASSEGLAGGPVQYF. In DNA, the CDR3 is TGCGCCAGCAGTGAGGGACTAGCGGGAGGGCCGGTTCAGTACTTC.

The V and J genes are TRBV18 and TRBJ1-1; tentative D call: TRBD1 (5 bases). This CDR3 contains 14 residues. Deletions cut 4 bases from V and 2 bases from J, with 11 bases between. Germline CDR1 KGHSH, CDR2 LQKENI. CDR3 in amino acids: CASSLAGVNTEAFF. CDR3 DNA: TGTGCCAGCTCACTTGCGGGGGTAAACACTGAAGCTTTCTTT.